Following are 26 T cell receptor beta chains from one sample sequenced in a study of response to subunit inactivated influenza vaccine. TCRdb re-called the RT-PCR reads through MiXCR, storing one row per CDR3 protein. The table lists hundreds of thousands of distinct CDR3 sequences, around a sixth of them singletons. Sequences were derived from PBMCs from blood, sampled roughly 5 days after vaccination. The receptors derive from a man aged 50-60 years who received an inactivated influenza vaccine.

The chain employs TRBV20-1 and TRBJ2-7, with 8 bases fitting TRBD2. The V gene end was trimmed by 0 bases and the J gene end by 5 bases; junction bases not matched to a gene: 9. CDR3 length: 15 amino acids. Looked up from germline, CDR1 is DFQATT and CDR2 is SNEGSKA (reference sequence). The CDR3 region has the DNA TGCAGTGCTAGAGATATACGGGGGGGCCAGAACGAGCAGTACTTC. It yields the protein CSARDIRGGQNEQYF.

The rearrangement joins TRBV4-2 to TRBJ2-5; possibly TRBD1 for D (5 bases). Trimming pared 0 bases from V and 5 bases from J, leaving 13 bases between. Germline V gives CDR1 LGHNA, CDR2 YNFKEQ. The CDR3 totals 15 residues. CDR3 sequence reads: CASSQDPAGRETQYF. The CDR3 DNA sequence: TGTGCCAGCAGCCAAGATCCGGCAGGGCGTGAGACCCAGTACTTC.

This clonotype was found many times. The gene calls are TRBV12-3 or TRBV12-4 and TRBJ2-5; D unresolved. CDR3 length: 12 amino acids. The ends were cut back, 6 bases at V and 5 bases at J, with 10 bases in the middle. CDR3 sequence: CASSLVAETQYF. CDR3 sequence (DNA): TGTGCCAGCAGCCTGGTCGCGGAGACCCAGTACTTC.

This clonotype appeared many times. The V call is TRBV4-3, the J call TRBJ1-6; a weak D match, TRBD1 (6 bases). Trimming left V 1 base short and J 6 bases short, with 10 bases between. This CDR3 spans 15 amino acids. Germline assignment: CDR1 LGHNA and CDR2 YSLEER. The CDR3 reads CASSQVGGSNSPLHF. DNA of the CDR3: TGCGCCAGCAGCCAAGTCGGGGGCAGTAATTCACCCCTCCACTTT.

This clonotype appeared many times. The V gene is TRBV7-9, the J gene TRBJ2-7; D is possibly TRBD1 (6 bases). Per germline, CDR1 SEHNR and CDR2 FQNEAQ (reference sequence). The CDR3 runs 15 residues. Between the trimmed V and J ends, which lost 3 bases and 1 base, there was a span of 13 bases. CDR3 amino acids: CASSFMGHRSYEQYF. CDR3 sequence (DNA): TGTGCCAGCAGCTTTATGGGACACCGGTCCTACGAGCAGTACTTC.

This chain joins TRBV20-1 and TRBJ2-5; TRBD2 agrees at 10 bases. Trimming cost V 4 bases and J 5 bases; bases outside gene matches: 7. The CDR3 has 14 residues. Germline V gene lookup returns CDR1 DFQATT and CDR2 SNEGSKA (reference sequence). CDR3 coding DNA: TGCAGTGCTACTAGCGGGGGACCCAAGGAGACCCAGTACTTC. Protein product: CSATSGGPKETQYF.

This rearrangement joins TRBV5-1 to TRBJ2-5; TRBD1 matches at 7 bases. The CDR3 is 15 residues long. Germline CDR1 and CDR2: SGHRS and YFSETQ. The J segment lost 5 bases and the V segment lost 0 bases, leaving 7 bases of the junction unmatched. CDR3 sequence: CASSLAQGDLETQYF. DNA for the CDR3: TGCGCCAGCAGCTTGGCCCAGGGGGATTTGGAGACCCAGTACTTC.

Here the CDR3 DNA reads TGCAGTGCAACCACTAGCGGATCCTACAATGAGCAGTTCTTC. It codes for CSATTSGSYNEQFF. The V and J genes are TRBV20-1 and TRBJ2-1, with 8 bases identical to TRBD2. With 6 bases clipped from V and 1 base from J, the junction kept 5 bases outside the gene matches. The CDR3 runs to 14 residues. Per germline, CDR1 DFQATT and CDR2 SNEGSKA (reference sequence).

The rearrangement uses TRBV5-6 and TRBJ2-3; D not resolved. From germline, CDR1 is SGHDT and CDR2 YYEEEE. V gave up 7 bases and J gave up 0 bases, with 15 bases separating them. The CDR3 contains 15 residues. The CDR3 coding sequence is TGTGCCAGCGCGGCGCCAGCGTCTAGCACAGATACGCAGTATTTT. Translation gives CASAAPASSTDTQYF.

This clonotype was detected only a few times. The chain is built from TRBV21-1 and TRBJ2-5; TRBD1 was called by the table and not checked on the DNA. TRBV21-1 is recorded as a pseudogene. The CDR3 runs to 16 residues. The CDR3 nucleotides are TGTGCCAGCAGCAAAGGTGCGACCGGTCCCGAGGTGTCCCAGTACTTC. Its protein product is CASSKGATGPEVSQYF.

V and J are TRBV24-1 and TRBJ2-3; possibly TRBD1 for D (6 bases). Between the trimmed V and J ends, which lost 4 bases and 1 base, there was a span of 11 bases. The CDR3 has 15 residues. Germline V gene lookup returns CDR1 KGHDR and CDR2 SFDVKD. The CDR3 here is CATSDPGHGTDTQYF. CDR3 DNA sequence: TGTGCCACCAGTGACCCGGGACACGGCACAGATACGCAGTATTTT.

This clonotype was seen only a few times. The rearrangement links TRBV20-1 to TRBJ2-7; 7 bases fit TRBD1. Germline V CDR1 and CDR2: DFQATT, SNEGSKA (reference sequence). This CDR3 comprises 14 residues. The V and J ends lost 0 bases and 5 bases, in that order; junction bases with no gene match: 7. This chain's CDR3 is CSARDRQGVHEQYF. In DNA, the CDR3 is TGCAGTGCTAGAGATAGACAGGGAGTACACGAGCAGTACTTC.

The CDR3 is CASSLAKVTPAEAFF. The CDR3 DNA sequence: TGTGCCAGCAGCTTGGCCAAGGTGACACCTGCTGAAGCTTTCTTT. The V gene is TRBV5-5, the J gene TRBJ1-1, with D uncertain. Germline V gene sequence: CDR1 SGHKS, CDR2 YYEKEE (reference sequence). V lost 0 bases, J lost 6 bases, and 15 bases lay in between. The CDR3 has 15 residues.

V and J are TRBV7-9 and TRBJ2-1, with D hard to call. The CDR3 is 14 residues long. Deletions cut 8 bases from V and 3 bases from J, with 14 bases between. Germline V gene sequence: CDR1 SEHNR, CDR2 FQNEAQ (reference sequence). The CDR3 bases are TGTGCCAGCTCACCCGGACCAATCTACAATGAGCAGTTCTTC. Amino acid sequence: CASSPGPIYNEQFF.

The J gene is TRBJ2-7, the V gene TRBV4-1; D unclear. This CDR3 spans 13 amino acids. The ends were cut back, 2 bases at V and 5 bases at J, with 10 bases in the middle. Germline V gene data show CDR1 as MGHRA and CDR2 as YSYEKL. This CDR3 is CASSQIRAHEQYF. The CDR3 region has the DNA TGCGCCAGCAGCCAAATTCGGGCCCACGAGCAGTACTTC.

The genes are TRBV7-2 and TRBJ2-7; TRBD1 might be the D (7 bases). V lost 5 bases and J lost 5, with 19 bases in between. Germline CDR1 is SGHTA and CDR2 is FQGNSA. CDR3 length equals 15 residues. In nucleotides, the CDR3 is TGTGCCAGCAGCCCGGCAACGGCAGGGGGGAACGAGCAGTACTTC. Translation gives CASSPATAGGNEQYF.

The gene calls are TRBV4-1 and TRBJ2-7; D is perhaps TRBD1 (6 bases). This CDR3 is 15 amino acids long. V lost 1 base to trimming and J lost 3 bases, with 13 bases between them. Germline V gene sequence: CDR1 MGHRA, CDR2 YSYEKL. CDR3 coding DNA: TGCGCCAGCAGCCAAGTTCAGACAGGCCTCTACGAGCAGTACTTC. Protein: CASSQVQTGLYEQYF.

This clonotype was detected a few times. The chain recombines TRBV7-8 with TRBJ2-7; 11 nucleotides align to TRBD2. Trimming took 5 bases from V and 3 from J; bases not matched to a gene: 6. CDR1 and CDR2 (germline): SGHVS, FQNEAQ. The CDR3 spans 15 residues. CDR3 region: CASSILAGDLYEQYF. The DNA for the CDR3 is TGTGCCAGCAGCATACTAGCGGGAGACCTCTACGAGCAGTACTTC.

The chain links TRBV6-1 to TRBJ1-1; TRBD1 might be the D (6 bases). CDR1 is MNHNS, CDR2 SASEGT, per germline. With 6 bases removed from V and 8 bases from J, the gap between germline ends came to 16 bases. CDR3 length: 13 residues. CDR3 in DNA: TGTGCCAGCAGGTCGGGGGGCGAAAGGGAAGCTTTCTTT. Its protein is CASRSGGEREAFF.

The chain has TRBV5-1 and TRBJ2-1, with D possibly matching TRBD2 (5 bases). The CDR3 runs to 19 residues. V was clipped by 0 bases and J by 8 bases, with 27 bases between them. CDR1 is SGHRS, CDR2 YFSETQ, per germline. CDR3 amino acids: CASSLEGSLLTAPEDEQFF. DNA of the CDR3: TGCGCCAGCAGCTTGGAAGGCAGCCTCCTGACGGCCCCGGAGGATGAGCAGTTCTTC.

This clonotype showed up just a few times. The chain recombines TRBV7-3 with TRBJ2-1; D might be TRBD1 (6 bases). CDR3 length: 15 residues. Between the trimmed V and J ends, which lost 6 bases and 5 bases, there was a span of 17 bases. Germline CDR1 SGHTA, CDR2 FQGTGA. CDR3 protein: CASSRRTDHHNEQFF. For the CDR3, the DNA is TGTGCCAGCAGTCGCCGGACAGACCACCACAATGAGCAGTTCTTC.

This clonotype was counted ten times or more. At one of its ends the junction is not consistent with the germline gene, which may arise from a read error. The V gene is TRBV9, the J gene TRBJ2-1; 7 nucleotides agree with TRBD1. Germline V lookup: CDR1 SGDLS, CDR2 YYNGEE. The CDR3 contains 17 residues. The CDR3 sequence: CASSVGVEGTATSLPLF. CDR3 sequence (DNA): TGTGCCAGCAGCGTAGGGGTTGAAGGGACAGCCACCTCTCTACCGCTCTTC.

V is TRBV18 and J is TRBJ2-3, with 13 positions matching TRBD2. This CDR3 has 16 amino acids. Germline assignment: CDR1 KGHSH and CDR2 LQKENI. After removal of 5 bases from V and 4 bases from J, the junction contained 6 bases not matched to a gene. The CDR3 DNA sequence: TGTGCCAGCTCAGGAGGACTAGCGGGAGTCCCAGATACGCAGTATTTT. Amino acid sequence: CASSGGLAGVPDTQYF.

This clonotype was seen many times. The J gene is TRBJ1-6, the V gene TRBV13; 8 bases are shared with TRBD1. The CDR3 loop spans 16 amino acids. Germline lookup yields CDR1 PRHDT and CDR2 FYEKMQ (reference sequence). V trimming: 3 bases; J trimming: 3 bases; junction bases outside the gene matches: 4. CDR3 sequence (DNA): TGTGCCAGCAGCTTGAGGACAGGGAACTATAATTCACCCCTCCACTTT. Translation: CASSLRTGNYNSPLHF.

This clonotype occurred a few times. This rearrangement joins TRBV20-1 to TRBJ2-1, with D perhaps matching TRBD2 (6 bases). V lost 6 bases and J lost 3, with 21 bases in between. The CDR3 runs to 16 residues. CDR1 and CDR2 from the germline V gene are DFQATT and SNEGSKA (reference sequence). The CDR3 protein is CSALPDSGYGYNEQFF. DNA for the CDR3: TGCAGTGCCCTCCCGGATAGCGGATATGGCTACAATGAGCAGTTCTTC.

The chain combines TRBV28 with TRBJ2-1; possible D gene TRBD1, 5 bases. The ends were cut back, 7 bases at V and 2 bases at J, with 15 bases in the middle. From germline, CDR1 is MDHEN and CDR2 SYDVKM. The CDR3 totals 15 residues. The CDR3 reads CASNIEQAPYNEQFF. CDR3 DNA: TGTGCCAGCAATATTGAACAGGCCCCCTACAATGAGCAGTTCTTC. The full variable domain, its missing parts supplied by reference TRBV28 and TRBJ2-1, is DVKVTQSSRYLVKRTGEKVFLECVQDMDHENMFWYRQDPGLGLRLIYFSYDVKMKEKGDIPEGYSVSREKKERFSLILESASTNQTSMYLCASNIEQAPYNEQFFGPGTRLTVL.